The 11 T cell receptor beta chains given below trace back to one sample, sequenced in a study of OX40 agonist ivuxolimab in advanced cancers. This table comes from immunoSEQ multiplex PCR, and its TCRdb copy is limited to in-frame clones, with some not included. The sample carries some 70,000 clones, roughly 83% recorded once. The source material was CD4+ or CD8+ T cells sorted from blood, sampled in a trial of the OX40 agonist ivuxolimab. These receptor sequences come from an adult with an advanced solid tumor such as melanoma, head and neck, liver or kidney cancer.

The chain combines TRBV28 with TRBJ2-1; the match to TRBD2 covers 8 bases. J gave up 7 bases and V 3 bases, and 8 bases lay outside the gene matches. The CDR3 has 15 amino acids. In germline, CDR1 is MDHEN, CDR2 SYDVKM. CDR3 loop: CASSFVTSARNEQFF. CDR3 bases: TGTGCCAGCAGTTTCGTGACTAGCGCGAGGAATGAGCAGTTCTTC.

The chain uses TRBV12-5 and TRBJ1-1; weak D call: TRBD1 (5 bases). The CDR3 has 14 amino acids. With 7 bases removed from V and 4 bases from J, the gap between germline ends came to 16 bases. The germline gives CDR1 LGHNT, CDR2 FRNRAP. The CDR3 nucleotides read TGTGCTAGTGCCATGGGACGGGGCAGCACTGAAGCTTTCTTT. It translates to CASAMGRGSTEAFF.

The chain uses TRBV25-1 and TRBJ1-2; D is unclear. Per the germline V gene, CDR1 is MGHDK and CDR2 is SYGVNS. CDR3 length equals 14 residues. The germline V and J ends were trimmed by 2 bases and 6 bases, with 13 bases remaining between them. CDR3 sequence: CASSEKRGSDGYTF. CDR3 DNA: TGTGCCAGCAGTGAAAAGAGAGGGTCCGATGGCTACACCTTC.

V and J are TRBV7-2 and TRBJ2-2; 11 nucleotides agree with TRBD2. The CDR3 length is 16 residues. Germline CDR1 SGHTA, CDR2 FQGNSA. Unmatched junction bases numbered 7, after V lost 5 bases and J lost 5 bases. The CDR3 region is CASSPLAGGQTGELFF. Written as DNA, the CDR3 is TGTGCCAGCAGCCCTTTAGCGGGGGGGCAAACCGGGGAGCTGTTTTTT.

The chain joins TRBV7-9 to TRBJ2-6; D gene uncertain. The V gene's germline CDR1 is SEHNR and CDR2 FQNEAQ (reference sequence). The ends were cut back, 7 bases at V and 2 bases at J, with 6 bases in the middle. The CDR3 sequence is 13 residues long. The CDR3 sequence: CASTLPGANVLTF. The CDR3 DNA is TGTGCCAGCACCCTACCTGGGGCCAACGTCCTGACTTTC. The complete variable domain, with remaining parts taken from reference TRBV7-9 and TRBJ2-6, reads DTGVSQNPRHKITKRGQNVTFRCDPISEHNRLYWYRQTLGQGPEFLTYFQNEAQLEKSRLLSDRFSAERPKGSFSTLEIQRTEQGDSAMYLCASTLPGANVLTFGAGSRLTVL.

The chain couples TRBV2 to TRBJ2-1, with D possibly being TRBD1 (6 bases). The CDR3 totals 14 residues. CDR1 SNHLY and CDR2 FYNNEI come from the germline V gene. Trimming cost V 6 bases and J 3 bases, with 12 bases left between them. The CDR3 loop reads CASRLTGSYNEQFF. DNA for the CDR3: TGTGCCAGCAGACTTACAGGGAGCTACAATGAGCAGTTCTTC.

V gene TRBV7-3 combines with J gene TRBJ2-7, with D perhaps TRBD1 (6 bases). Germline loops: CDR1 SGHTA, CDR2 FQGTGA. Between the trimmed V and J ends, which lost 2 bases and 7 bases, there was a span of 36 bases. The CDR3 length is 21 residues. The CDR3 DNA follows: TGTGCCAGCAGCTTATATCATAACAGGGTTAATAGATCTGGCAGACCTACAGAGCAGTACTTC. This codes for CASSLYHNRVNRSGRPTEQYF.

J is TRBJ1-4 and V is TRBV4-2; D possibly corresponds to TRBD1 (6 bases). This CDR3 contains 16 residues. V was clipped by 1 base and J by 5 bases, with 14 bases between them. Germline CDR1 and CDR2: LGHNA and YNFKEQ. CDR3 in amino acids: CASSQGGHHPNEKLFF. The CDR3, as DNA: TGTGCCAGCAGCCAAGGGGGACACCATCCCAATGAAAAACTGTTTTTT.

The rearrangement uses TRBV9 and TRBJ2-2, with D uncertain. Trimming cost V 6 bases and J 2 bases, with 5 bases left between them. Germline CDR1 is SGDLS and CDR2 is YYNGEE. This CDR3 comprises 12 residues. This CDR3 reads CASMVNTGELFF. The CDR3 coding sequence is TGTGCCAGCATGGTAAACACCGGGGAGCTGTTTTTT.

CDR3 in DNA: TGTGCCAGCAGCCCCCGCCGGGTGGGAGGGTCCTACAATGAGCAGTTCTTC. Protein product: CASSPRRVGGSYNEQFF. The rearrangement joins TRBV11-2 to TRBJ2-1, with 7 bases identical to TRBD2. The CDR3 consists of 17 residues. V gave up 5 bases and J gave up 1 base; unmatched junction bases: 11. The V gene's germline CDR1 is SGHAT and CDR2 FQNNGV.

The chain has TRBV18 and TRBJ2-7; D remains ambiguous. Germline V lookup: CDR1 KGHSH, CDR2 LQKENI. The CDR3 totals 15 residues. V lost 1 base and J lost 2, with 12 bases in between. The CDR3 sequence is CASSPQKSTTYEQYF. DNA for the CDR3: TGTGCCAGCTCACCACAAAAGAGCACCACCTACGAGCAGTACTTC.